This T cell receptor (beta chain) was captured by sequencing in a study of OX40 agonist ivuxolimab in advanced cancers. At the level of the whole study: Ivuxolimab was an agonistic, fully human IgG2 monoclonal antibody directed against OX40 (CD134), a costimulatory receptor. Intravenous ivuxolimab was administered to patients every 2 weeks at six dose levels: 0.01, 0.1, 0.3, 1.5, 3 and 10 mg/kg. Of the 50 to 55 patients in dose escalation, about 20 had hepatocellular carcinoma, some 15 had melanoma, 9 had renal cell carcinoma and 9 had head and neck cancer. The dose-escalation cohort was roughly 87% male with a mean age of around 64 years, ranging from roughly 23 to 85. Prior anti-PD-1, anti-PD-L1 or anti-CTLA-4 therapy was permitted, and roughly two fifths of dose-escalation patients had received checkpoint inhibitors. Three dose-escalation patients achieved partial responses, one with hepatocellular carcinoma and two with cutaneous melanoma. The point of sequencing TCRbeta in the periphery was to test whether ivuxolimab changed TCR sequence diversity and drove clonal T-cell expansion. The paper covers the monotherapy dose-escalation part of the phase I ivuxolimab trial, which included N ≈ 50 patients.

Relative to germline, V is missing 4 bases and J is missing 5 bases, with 7 bases of the junction outside any gene match. CDR1 ENHRY and CDR2 SYGVKD are derived from the germline V gene. There are 16 amino acids in the CDR3, from cysteine to phenylalanine inclusive. Only CDR3 DNA is held: 48 bases, read in frame from base 1. Comments on this clone: The target of this receptor is not known. No base-level quality is on record; no much larger clone is a single base apart.

For sequencing of the TCRbeta CDR3 region, genomic DNA was extracted from the sorted cells. TCRbeta CDR3 regions were sequenced using the immunoSEQ Assay. What TCRdb holds here is the immuneACCESS table cut down to in-frame rearrangements. Part of the clones is not present; checked against another copy, under half of the missing clones reflect an unresolved V gene, and the others are unexplained. This sample has about 67,000 clones in its table, and 80% to 95% of those were observed once. The ten largest make up 2.2% of the sample. The trial excluded patients who had a history of autoimmune disease or were on systemic immunosuppression. Peripheral blood for TCR sequencing was collected from all dose cohorts at baseline, on cycle 4 day 1, and on cycle 7 day 1. Samples were obtained from an open-label, multicenter, first-in-human phase I dose-escalation trial of ivuxolimab. Adults with locally advanced or metastatic head and neck squamous cell, hepatocellular, melanoma or renal cell carcinoma were enrolled in the trial. Before TCR sequencing, CD4+ and CD8+ T cells were separately sorted from peripheral blood.

The investigation overall reported the following: The antigen specificity of the peripheral T cells that underwent clonal expansion was not determined. Low levels of normalized T-cell clonal expansion were also seen in some patients who did not respond. After ivuxolimab, CD8+ T cells had more expanded clones than CD4+ T cells on average. In partial responders in the 0.1-3.0 mg/kg groups, normalized peripheral clonal expansion was found to be among the lowest, especially among CD8+ T cells. At doses of 0.1 to 3.0 mg/kg, clonal expansion of both CD4+ and CD8+ T cells in blood was seen between baseline and week 6.

The chain employs TRBV10-3 and TRBJ2-1; 11 bases in the middle match TRBD2. This specimen was CD4+ or CD8+ T cells sorted from blood, taken in a trial of the OX40 agonist ivuxolimab. The receptor's source is an adult with an advanced solid tumor such as melanoma, head and neck, liver or kidney cancer. This receptor carries the CDR3 CAISGLSGGADNEQFF. The DNA sequence is given as TGTGCCATCAGTGGCCTTAGCGGGGGGGCGGACAATGAGCAGTTCTTC.